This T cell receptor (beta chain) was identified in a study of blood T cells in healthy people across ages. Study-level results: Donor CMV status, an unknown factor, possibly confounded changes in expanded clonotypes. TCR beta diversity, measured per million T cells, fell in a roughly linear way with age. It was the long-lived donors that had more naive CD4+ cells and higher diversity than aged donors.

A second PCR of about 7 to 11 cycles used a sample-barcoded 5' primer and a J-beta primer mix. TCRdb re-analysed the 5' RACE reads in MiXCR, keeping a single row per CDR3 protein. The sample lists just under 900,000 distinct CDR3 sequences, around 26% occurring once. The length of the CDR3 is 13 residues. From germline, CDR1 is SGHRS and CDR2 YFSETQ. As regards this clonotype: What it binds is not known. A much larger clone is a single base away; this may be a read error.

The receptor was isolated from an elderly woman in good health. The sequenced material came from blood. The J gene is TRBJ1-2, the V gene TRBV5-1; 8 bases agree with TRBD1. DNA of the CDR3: TGCGTCAGCAGCCCAGGGGGCGACTCTGGCTACACCTTC. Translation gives CVSSPGGDSGYTF.